Following are 5 T cell receptor beta chains from one sample sequenced in a study of molecular identifiers for immune sequencing clone quantification. One entry per CDR3 protein, called by TCRdb with MiXCR from the PCR reads. This table holds approximately 40,000 distinct CDR3 sequences, 24% found once. Material: naive CD8+ T cells from blood, with Jurkat cell RNA spiked in. This sample's subset: FACS-sorted CD8+CD4-CCR7+CD45RA+ naive T cells. These receptors all stem from a human donor in good health. Some libraries in this study had Jurkat cell RNA spiked in.

The sample holds many counts of this clonotype. The genes are TRBV12-5 and TRBJ2-5; 9 bases match TRBD2. The CDR3 is made up of 15 amino acids. The junction had 1 base not matched to a gene; V was cut back by 1 base and J by 1 base. The germline V gene encodes CDR1 LGHNT and CDR2 FRNRAP. DNA for the CDR3: TGTGCTAGTGGTTTGGCGACTAGCGGCCAAGAGACCCAGTACTTC. Amino acids: CASGLATSGQETQYF.

The chain links TRBV20-1 to TRBJ1-5; D is uncertain. CDR1 DFQATT and CDR2 SNEGSKA come from the germline V gene (reference sequence). Deletions cut 6 bases from V and 3 bases from J, with 15 bases between. This CDR3 is built from 14 residues. The CDR3 DNA follows: TGCAGTGCCCACGTCCTCGGCCTCAATCAGCCCCAGCATTTT. Translating it yields CSAHVLGLNQPQHF.

This clonotype has at least ten counts. The rearrangement uses TRBV29-1 and TRBJ1-1; maybe TRBD1 (5 bases). Trimming left V 6 bases short and J 0 bases short, with 8 bases between. Germline V gene sequence: CDR1 SQVTM, CDR2 ANQGSEA. The length of the CDR3 is 12 residues. The CDR3 reads CSVRQMNTEAFF. CDR3 nucleotides: TGCAGCGTCAGACAGATGAACACTGAAGCTTTCTTT.

This clonotype occurred once. Being one base from a much bigger clone, this may be a read error. This sequence joins TRBV7-9 and TRBJ1-1, with D unresolved. In germline, CDR1 is SEHNR, CDR2 FQNEAQ (reference sequence). The CDR3 is 13 amino acids. The DNA for the CDR3 is TGTGCCAGCAGCTCCCGGTTTAACACTGGAGCTTTCTTT. As protein: CASSSRFNTGAFF.

This clonotype has ten or more counts. The V and J genes are TRBV29-1 and TRBJ1-1; D unresolved. In germline, CDR1 is SQVTM, CDR2 ANQGSEA. V dropped 3 bases and J dropped 7 bases, with 24 bases sitting between them. The CDR3 has 16 residues. The CDR3 protein is CSVDSGSPREGFEAFF. The CDR3 DNA follows: TGCAGCGTTGATTCCGGGTCCCCCCGGGAGGGATTTGAAGCTTTCTTT.